Presented here are 10 T cell receptor beta chains from one specimen sequenced in a study of vaccination and CD4 T cells after COVID-19. Time point described: late sampling 161 to 241 days after vaccination in three convalescent patients. Sample treatment: approximately nine-day PBMC culture with coronavirus spike peptide pools or control peptides (ViraFEST assay). Scientists ran DNA taken from cultured CD4+ T cells through the Oncomine TCR Beta short-read assay for sequencing. Using its own MiXCR run on the PCR reads, TCRdb lists one record per CDR3 protein. The sample shows roughly 15,000 distinct CDR3 sequences, around 52% of them seen only once. No antigen is known for these receptors. The sequencing used CD4+ T cells from blood, cultured in vitro, collected about 7 months after SARS-CoV-2 vaccination. These TCRs come from a human donor who had recovered from COVID-19.

This clonotype qualifies as large. V is TRBV19 and J is TRBJ2-5; TRBD1 or TRBD2 may be the D gene (6 bases each). Trimming shortened V by 5 bases and J by 5 bases, and 18 bases separated the two germline ends. CDR1 and CDR2 (germline): LNHDA, SQIVND (reference sequence). The CDR3 consists of 15 residues. The CDR3 DNA is TGTGCCAGTAGTGTTGAGGGGGGACATCGGGAGACCCAGTACTTC. This sequence encodes CASSVEGGHRETQYF.

The V and J genes are TRBV7-2 and TRBJ1-5, with a tentative D call TRBD1 (6 bases). The CDR3 runs to 14 residues. Germline CDR1 and CDR2: SGHTA and FQGNSA. Trimming took off 1 base at V and 7 bases at J, with 11 bases between the two ends. The CDR3 spells CASSLVGGDQPQHF. The CDR3 coding sequence is TGTGCCAGCAGCTTAGTTGGGGGCGACCAGCCCCAGCATTTT.

The chain employs TRBV7-2 and TRBJ2-3; a possible D gene is TRBD2 (6 bases). Germline assignment: CDR1 SGHTA and CDR2 FQGNSA. The CDR3 consists of 12 residues. V was cut by 2 bases and J by 10 bases, with 10 bases left in between. The CDR3 DNA reads TGTGCCAGCAGCTTATCCAGGGAGGCGCAGTATTTT. Protein product: CASSLSREAQYF.

This rearrangement joins TRBV4-2 to TRBJ2-7, with 13 bases that match TRBD2. The CDR3 length is 19 residues. V lost 0 bases to trimming and J lost 8 bases; unmatched junction nucleotides: 16. CDR1 and CDR2 from the germline V gene are LGHNA and YNFKEQ. Here the CDR3 reads CASSQEDLGTSGIPYQQYF. In DNA, the CDR3 is TGTGCCAGCAGCCAAGAGGACCTCGGGACTAGCGGGATCCCTTACCAGCAGTACTTC.

DNA for the CDR3: TGTGCCAGCAGCCCCCGCTGGGCGGGGGCTGGGGAGCAGTTCTTC. Translated: CASSPRWAGAGEQFF. The chain links TRBV7-3 to TRBJ2-1, with D maybe TRBD2 (7 bases). V shed 5 bases and J shed 10 bases, with 21 bases lying between them. The CDR3 covers 15 residues. Germline V lookup: CDR1 SGHTA, CDR2 FQGTGA. The variable domain in full, with the rest retrieved from reference TRBV7-3 and TRBJ2-1, is GAGVSQTPSNKVTEKGKYVELRCDPISGHTALYWYRQSLGQGPEFLIYFQGTGAADDSGLPNDRFFAVRPEGSVSTLKIQRTERGDSAVYLCASSPRWAGAGEQFFGPGTRLTVL.

A few counts support this clonotype. Here the CDR3 DNA reads TGTGCCAGCAGACGACTAGCGGGAGGGACTTACGCCCCTGGAGGGACAGATACGCAGTATTTT. Protein product: CASRRLAGGTYAPGGTDTQYF. V gene TRBV7-8 combines with J gene TRBJ2-3; 14 nucleotides line up with TRBD2. Germline V lookup: CDR1 SGHVS, CDR2 FQNEAQ. Trimming removed 6 bases from V and 3 bases from J; junction bases left unmatched: 20. The CDR3 is 21 residues long.

This chain connects TRBV6-1 to TRBJ1-3; 8 positions match TRBD1. J was trimmed by 3 bases and V by 6 bases; bases with no gene match: 4. The CDR3 sequence is 14 residues long. Germline-derived CDR1 and CDR2 are MNHNS and SASEGT. In DNA form, the CDR3 reads TGTGCCAGCAGGCACAGGGGGTTTGGAAACACCATATATTTT. This encodes CASRHRGFGNTIYF.

The rearrangement joins TRBV30 to TRBJ1-5; D is perhaps TRBD1 (6 bases). The CDR3 totals 14 residues. V was cut by 4 bases and J by 6 bases, with 16 bases left in between. The V gene's germline CDR1 is GTSNPN and CDR2 SVGIG (reference sequence). CDR3 region: CAWTSTDRTQPQHF. The CDR3 nucleotides read TGTGCCTGGACTTCCACCGACAGGACTCAGCCCCAGCATTTT.

The gene calls are TRBV4-2 and TRBJ2-7, with 10 bases that match TRBD2. From germline, CDR1 is LGHNA and CDR2 YNFKEQ. V gave up 1 base and J gave up 4 bases; unmatched junction bases: 1. The CDR3 totals 14 residues. The CDR3 reads CASSQGLAGYEQYF. For the CDR3, the DNA is TGTGCCAGCAGCCAAGGACTAGCGGGTTACGAGCAGTACTTC.

CDR3 sequence (DNA): TGTGCCATCAGTGATTGGGAGGGGTTCTCCTACGAGCAGTACTTC. This codes for CAISDWEGFSYEQYF. The genes are TRBV10-3 and TRBJ2-7; 7 nucleotides align to TRBD2. Trimming cost V 3 bases and J 0 bases; bases outside gene matches: 5. The CDR3 is 15 residues long. Per the germline V gene, CDR1 is ENHRY and CDR2 is SYGVKD.